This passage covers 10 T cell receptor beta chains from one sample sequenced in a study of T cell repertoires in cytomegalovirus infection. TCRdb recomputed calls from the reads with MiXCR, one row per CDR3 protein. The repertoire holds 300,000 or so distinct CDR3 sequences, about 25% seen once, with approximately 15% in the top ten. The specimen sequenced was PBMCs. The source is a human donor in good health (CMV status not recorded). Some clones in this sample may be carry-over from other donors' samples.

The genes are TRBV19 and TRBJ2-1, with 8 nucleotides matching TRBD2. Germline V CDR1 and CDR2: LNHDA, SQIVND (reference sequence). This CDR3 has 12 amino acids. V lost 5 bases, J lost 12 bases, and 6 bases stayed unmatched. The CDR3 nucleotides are TGTGCCAGTAGTTTTCTAGCGGGTCCGCAGTTCTTC. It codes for CASSFLAGPQFF.

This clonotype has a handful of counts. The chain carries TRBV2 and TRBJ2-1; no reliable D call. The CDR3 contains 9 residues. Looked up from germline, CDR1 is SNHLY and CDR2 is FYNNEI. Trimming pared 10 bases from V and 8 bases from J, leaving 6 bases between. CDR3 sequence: CAIEDEQFF. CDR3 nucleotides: TGTGCCATTGAGGATGAGCAGTTCTTC.

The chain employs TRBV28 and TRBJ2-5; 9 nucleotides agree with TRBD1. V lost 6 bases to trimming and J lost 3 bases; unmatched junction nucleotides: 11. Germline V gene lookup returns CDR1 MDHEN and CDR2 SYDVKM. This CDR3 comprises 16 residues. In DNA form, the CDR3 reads TGTGCCAGCAGAGGTTTCGCGGGACAGGGCAAAGAGACCCAGTACTTC. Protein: CASRGFAGQGKETQYF.

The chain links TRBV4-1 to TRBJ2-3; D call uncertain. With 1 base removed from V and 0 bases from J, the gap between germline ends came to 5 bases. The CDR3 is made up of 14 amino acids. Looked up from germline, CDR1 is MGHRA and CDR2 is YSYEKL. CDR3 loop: CASSQVGSTDTQYF. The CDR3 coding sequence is TGCGCCAGCAGCCAAGTGGGTAGCACAGATACGCAGTATTTT.

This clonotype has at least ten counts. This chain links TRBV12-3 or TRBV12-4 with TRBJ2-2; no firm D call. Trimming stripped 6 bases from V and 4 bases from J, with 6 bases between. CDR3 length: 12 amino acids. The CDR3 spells CASSYLTGELFF. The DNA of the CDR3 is TGTGCCAGCAGCTACCTCACCGGGGAGCTGTTTTTT.

The CDR3 DNA is TGCGCCAGCAGCGCCCCCAGGGGATCGGATGGCTACACCTTC. Protein product: CASSAPRGSDGYTF. The chain joins TRBV5-1 to TRBJ1-2, with D possibly being TRBD1 (6 bases). The length of the CDR3 is 14 residues. V lost 4 bases to trimming and J lost 6 bases, with 16 bases between them. In germline, CDR1 is SGHRS, CDR2 YFSETQ.

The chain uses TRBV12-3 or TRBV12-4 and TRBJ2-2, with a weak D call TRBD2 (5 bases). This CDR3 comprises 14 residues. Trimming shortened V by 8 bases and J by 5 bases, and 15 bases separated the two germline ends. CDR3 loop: CASSTRGGTGELFF. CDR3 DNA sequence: TGTGCCAGCTCCACTCGTGGAGGTACCGGGGAGCTGTTTTTT.

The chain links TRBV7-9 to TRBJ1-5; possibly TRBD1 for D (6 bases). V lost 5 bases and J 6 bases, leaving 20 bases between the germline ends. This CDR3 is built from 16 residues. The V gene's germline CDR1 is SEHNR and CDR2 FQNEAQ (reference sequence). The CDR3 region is CASSPSSGASAQPQHF. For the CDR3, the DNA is TGTGCCAGCAGCCCTTCGTCAGGGGCGTCGGCTCAGCCCCAGCATTTT. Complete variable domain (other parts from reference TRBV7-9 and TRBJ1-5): DTGVSQNPRHKITKRGQNVTFRCDPISEHNRLYWYRQTLGQGPEFLTYFQNEAQLEKSRLLSDRFSAERPKGSFSTLEIQRTEQGDSAMYLCASSPSSGASAQPQHFGDGTRLSIL.

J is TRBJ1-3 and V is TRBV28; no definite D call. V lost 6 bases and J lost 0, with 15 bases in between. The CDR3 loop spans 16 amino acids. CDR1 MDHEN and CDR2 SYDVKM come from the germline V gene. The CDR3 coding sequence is TGTGCCAGCAGCTCTCAGCGGTTTAGCTCTGGAAACACCATATATTTT. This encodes CASSSQRFSSGNTIYF.

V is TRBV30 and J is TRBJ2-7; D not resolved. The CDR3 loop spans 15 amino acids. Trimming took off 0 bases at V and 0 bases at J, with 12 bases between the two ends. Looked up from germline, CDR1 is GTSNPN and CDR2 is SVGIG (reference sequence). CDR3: CAWSVRVTRSYEQYF. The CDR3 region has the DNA TGTGCCTGGAGTGTACGGGTGACGCGCTCCTACGAGCAGTACTTC.